The 31 T cell receptor beta chains below all came from one sample that was sequenced in a study of OX40 agonist ivuxolimab in advanced cancers. Here immunoSEQ multiplex PCR was the method, and the copy in TCRdb shows in-frame clones only, minus some. Of some 82,000 clones in the sample, around nine tenths are singletons; the top ten hold 2% to 2.5%. This sample comprised CD4+ or CD8+ T cells sorted from blood, obtained in a trial of the OX40 agonist ivuxolimab. The receptors here all came from an adult with an advanced solid tumor such as melanoma, head and neck, liver or kidney cancer.

This chain uses TRBV6-5 with TRBJ1-2; 10 nucleotides align to TRBD1. The CDR3 length is 15 residues. The V segment lost 6 bases and the J segment 7 bases; nucleotides outside the gene matches: 11. In germline, CDR1 is MNHEY, CDR2 SVGAGI. The CDR3 DNA reads as TGTGCCAGCAGCCCGGGACAGGGGCGGGTGGGTGGCTACACCTTC. This codes for CASSPGQGRVGGYTF.

The chain links TRBV6-5 to TRBJ1-2, with unresolved D. CDR3 size: 12 residues. V lost 6 bases, J lost 4 bases, and 9 bases lay in between. Germline CDR1 reads MNHEY; CDR2 reads SVGAGI. CDR3 DNA: TGTGCCAGCAGAGACCCGGGCTATGGCTACACCTTC. It encodes CASRDPGYGYTF.

This rearrangement joins TRBV28 to TRBJ1-3, with D possibly being TRBD1 (6 bases). The germline V gene has CDR1 MDHEN and CDR2 SYDVKM. Trimming left V 5 bases short and J 1 base short, with 18 bases between. The CDR3 spans 17 residues. The CDR3, as DNA: TGTGCCAGCAGTGCCGGAGGGGGTGGATTTTCTGGAAACACCATATATTTT. Translation: CASSAGGGGFSGNTIYF.

This rearrangement joins TRBV21-1 to TRBJ1-1. TRBV21-1 constitutes a pseudogene. The CDR3 runs 12 residues. The chain's CDR3 is CASREPNTEAFF. Written as DNA, the CDR3 is TGTGCCAGCAGGGAACCGAACACTGAAGCTTTCTTT.

This CDR3 reads CASSPFRNPYEQYF. CDR3 DNA: TGTGCCAGCTCACCATTCAGGAACCCCTACGAGCAGTACTTC. The V gene is TRBV18, the J gene TRBJ2-7; no clear D gene. This CDR3 is 14 amino acids long. The V end lost 2 bases, the J end lost 2 bases, and 10 bases lay between the germline ends. The germline V gene has CDR1 KGHSH and CDR2 LQKENI.

This clone was seen a single time. V and J are TRBV20-1 and TRBJ2-7; D remains unclear. The CDR3 is made up of 11 amino acids. CDR1 and CDR2 from the germline V gene are DFQATT and SNEGSKA (reference sequence). The CDR3 DNA follows: TGCAGGGCCGCGATCCTCAGGGAGCAGTACTTC. Translated, it gives CRAAILREQYF.

This chain joins TRBV5-4 and TRBJ2-7, with D unresolved. With 0 bases removed from V and 6 bases from J, the gap between germline ends came to 7 bases. Germline lookup yields CDR1 SGHNT and CDR2 YYREEE (reference sequence). CDR3 length: 12 amino acids. The CDR3 bases are TGTGCCAGCAGCTTGGCTGTAGGCGAGCAGTACTTC. Residues: CASSLAVGEQYF.

The chain employs TRBV6-5 and TRBJ2-3; 9 positions agree with TRBD2. The CDR3 loop spans 14 amino acids. Germline CDR1 MNHEY, CDR2 SVGAGI. With 6 bases clipped from V and 5 bases from J, the junction kept 6 bases outside the gene matches. The DNA of the CDR3 is TGTGCCAGCAGCCGCGGGAGGGCGGGAGATACGCAGTATTTT. Translated: CASSRGRAGDTQYF.

The gene calls are TRBV2 and TRBJ2-7; a weak D match, TRBD1 (6 bases). The V gene lost 10 bases and the J gene lost 6 bases, with 22 bases spanning the gap. Germline CDR1 and CDR2: SNHLY and FYNNEI. The CDR3 extends over 14 amino acids. CDR3 in amino acids: CATSQGTRSFEQYF. The CDR3 DNA sequence: TGTGCCACCTCCCAAGGGACACGGAGTTTCGAGCAGTACTTC.

The chain is built from TRBV30 and TRBJ2-7; TRBD2 matches at 13 bases. The CDR3 is made up of 15 amino acids. Looked up from germline, CDR1 is GTSNPN and CDR2 is SVGIG (reference sequence). V gave up 1 base and J gave up 6 bases; unmatched junction bases: 6. CDR3 residues: CAWSGTSGRAGEQYF. The CDR3, as DNA: TGTGCCTGGAGTGGGACTAGCGGGAGAGCAGGCGAGCAGTACTTC.

The rearrangement links TRBV28 to TRBJ2-5, with 9 positions matching TRBD1. CDR3 size: 14 residues. The germline gives CDR1 MDHEN, CDR2 SYDVKM. Germline trimming cut 5 bases from V and 5 bases from J; bases unmatched to any gene: 6. The CDR3 loop reads CASSVQGAKETQYF. The CDR3 DNA is TGTGCCAGCAGTGTACAGGGGGCTAAGGAGACCCAGTACTTC.

The table lists this clone with a count of one. The chain employs TRBV11-3 and TRBJ2-7, with 9 bases identical to TRBD2. The CDR3 covers 14 residues. From germline, CDR1 is SGHNT and CDR2 YENEEA. Trimming cost V 5 bases and J 0 bases; bases outside gene matches: 2. The chain's CDR3 is CASSRGRGSYEQYF. The DNA of the CDR3 is TGTGCCAGCAGCCGCGGGAGGGGCTCCTACGAGCAGTACTTC.

This clone turned up a few times. This rearrangement joins TRBV27 to TRBJ2-2; D is unclear. The CDR3 runs to 12 residues. In germline, CDR1 is MNHEY, CDR2 SMNVEV (reference sequence). V was cut by 2 bases and J by 7 bases, with 5 bases left in between. This CDR3 is CASSLLYGELFF. In DNA, the CDR3 is TGTGCCAGCAGTTTACTATACGGGGAGCTGTTTTTT.

The CDR3 protein is CASSLFFGDNQPQHF. The CDR3 DNA reads TGTGCCAGCAGTTTATTTTTCGGGGACAATCAGCCCCAGCATTTT. V is TRBV28 and J is TRBJ1-5; no clear D. Trimming left V 1 base short and J 3 bases short, with 10 bases between. The CDR3 runs to 15 residues. From germline, CDR1 is MDHEN and CDR2 SYDVKM.

The V and J genes are TRBV12-5 and TRBJ2-4; the D is unclear. The CDR3 totals 14 residues. Per the germline V gene, CDR1 is LGHNT and CDR2 is FRNRAP. V lost 2 bases and J 0 bases, leaving 5 bases between the germline ends. CDR3 sequence (DNA): TGTGCTAGTGGTTTGACAGTAGCCAAAAACATTCAGTACTTC. This encodes CASGLTVAKNIQYF. Complete variable domain (other parts from reference TRBV12-5 and TRBJ2-4): DARVTQTPRHKVTEMGQEVTMRCQPILGHNTVFWYRQTMMQGLELLAYFRNRAPLDDSGMPKDRFSAEMPDATLATLKIQPSEPRDSAVYFCASGLTVAKNIQYFGAGTRLSVL.

This sequence joins TRBV5-1 and TRBJ2-1; D is unclear. With 4 bases removed from V and 7 bases from J, the gap between germline ends came to 12 bases. CDR1 is SGHRS, CDR2 YFSETQ, per germline. This CDR3 is 13 amino acids long. CDR3 nucleotides: TGCGCCAGCAGCCTCGACAATGTGAATGAGCAGTTCTTC. It translates to CASSLDNVNEQFF.

The rearrangement uses TRBV30 and TRBJ2-5, with 12 positions matching TRBD2. The DNA end is more similar to TRBJ2-7, so the J call may be wrong. Germline CDR1 GTSNPN, CDR2 SVGIG (reference sequence). The CDR3 has 14 residues. CDR3 residues: CAWTRTSGTYEQYF. In DNA form, the CDR3 reads TGTGCCTGGACTCGGACTAGCGGGACCTACGAGCAGTACTTC.

This chain links TRBV28 with TRBJ1-5, with D maybe TRBD1 (5 bases). This CDR3 has 15 amino acids. CDR1 is MDHEN and CDR2 is SYDVKM in the germline V gene. V was cut by 6 bases and J by 2 bases, with 14 bases left in between. The CDR3 DNA sequence: TGTGCCAGCAGGCCGGGGGGATTTGGCAATCAGCCCCAGCATTTT. It specifies CASRPGGFGNQPQHF.

The chain uses TRBV5-1 and TRBJ2-2; 7 bases match TRBD1. Germline values: CDR1 SGHRS, CDR2 YFSETQ. There are 15 residues in the CDR3. V trimming: 4 bases; J trimming: 2 bases; junction bases outside the gene matches: 5. The CDR3 nucleotides are TGCGCCAGCAGCCTACGGACAGGCAACACCGGGGAGCTGTTTTTT. Its protein product is CASSLRTGNTGELFF.

This chain uses TRBV18 with TRBJ1-2; a possible D gene is TRBD1 (6 bases). CDR3 length: 16 amino acids. V shed 6 bases and J shed 4 bases, with 21 bases lying between them. From germline, CDR1 is KGHSH and CDR2 LQKENI. CDR3 bases: TGTGCCAGCTCGCAAGCAACAGGGAAGCGAAGCTATGGCTACACCTTC. As protein: CASSQATGKRSYGYTF. The whole variable domain, filled in from reference TRBV18 and TRBJ1-2, reads NAGVMQNPRHLVRRRGQEARLRCSPMKGHSHVYWYRQLPEEGLKFMVYLQKENIIDESGMPKERFSAEFPKEGPSILRIQQVVRGDSAAYFCASSQATGKRSYGYTFGSGTRLTVV.

The V call is TRBV5-4, the J call TRBJ2-7; D is unresolved. The CDR3 spans 15 residues. The germline CDR1 and CDR2 sequences are SGHNT and YYREEE (reference sequence). Trimming removed 4 bases at V and 0 bases at J, with 14 bases between. CDR3 sequence reads: CASSSAGGASYEQYF. CDR3 coding DNA: TGTGCCAGCAGCAGCGCTGGCGGAGCCTCCTACGAGCAGTACTTC.

This chain uses TRBV19 with TRBJ2-3; D not certain. Germline lookup yields CDR1 LNHDA and CDR2 SQIVND (reference sequence). V dropped 1 base and J dropped 1 base, with 6 bases sitting between them. The CDR3 has 14 amino acids. CDR3 DNA: TGTGCCAGTAGTATAGGGTCGGGCACAGATACGCAGTATTTT. This codes for CASSIGSGTDTQYF.

Remarks on this clone: Other DNA sequences of this sample code for an identical CDR3. J is TRBJ2-3 and V is TRBV2, with TRBD1 matching 7 bases. This CDR3 region has 14 residues. The germline V gene has CDR1 SNHLY and CDR2 FYNNEI. Unmatched junction bases numbered 3, after V lost 6 bases and J lost 0 bases. In DNA, the CDR3 is TGTGCCAGCAGAGGGACAGTAAGCACAGATACGCAGTATTTT. It codes for CASRGTVSTDTQYF. The full variable domain, in which reference TRBV2 and TRBJ2-3 provide the parts outside the CDR3, is EPEVTQTPSHQVTQMGQEVILRCVPISNHLYFYWYRQILGQKVEFLVSFYNNEISEKSEIFDDQFSVERPDGSNFTLKIRSTKLEDSAMYFCASRGTVSTDTQYFGPGTRLTVL.

CDR3 coding DNA: TGTGCCATCGGGGGGACTAGCGGGATCAATGAGCAGTTCTTC. Its translation is CAIGGTSGINEQFF. The chain couples TRBV10-3 to TRBJ2-1; 13 bases agree with TRBD2. After removal of 8 bases from V and 6 bases from J, the junction contained 4 bases not matched to a gene. CDR1 is ENHRY, CDR2 SYGVKD, per germline. This CDR3 has 14 amino acids.

The CDR3 bases are TGTGCCAGCAGTCCAGGGACAGGGCGTAACTATGGCTACACCTTC. Its translation is CASSPGTGRNYGYTF. This chain links TRBV6-6 with TRBJ1-2; 9 bases line up with TRBD1. The length of the CDR3 is 15 residues. V was clipped by 5 bases and J by 1 base; unmatched bases: 5. CDR1 and CDR2 (germline): MNHNY, SVGAGI (reference sequence).

The rearrangement links TRBV5-1 to TRBJ2-6, with D possibly being TRBD2 (5 bases). Trimming took 3 bases from V and 3 from J, leaving 10 bases between them. Germline-derived CDR1 and CDR2 are SGHRS and YFSETQ. The CDR3 is 15 amino acids. The CDR3 loop reads CASSSSAGGANVLTF. The CDR3 DNA follows: TGCGCCAGCAGCTCCTCGGCGGGTGGGGCCAACGTCCTGACTTTC.

V and J are TRBV10-2 and TRBJ2-2, with a weak D call TRBD2 (5 bases). Trimming took 7 bases from V and 5 from J, leaving 5 bases between them. This CDR3 has 11 residues. In germline, CDR1 is WSHSY, CDR2 SAAADI. The CDR3 nucleotides are TGCGCCAGCACGGGGACCGGGGAGCTGTTTTTT. The encoded protein is CASTGTGELFF.

The genes are TRBV18 and TRBJ2-3; D may be TRBD2 (5 bases). Germline V gives CDR1 KGHSH, CDR2 LQKENI. The CDR3 totals 18 residues. With 5 bases removed from V and 0 bases from J, the gap between germline ends came to 21 bases. CDR3 nucleotides: TGTGCCAGCTCAGCCCAAGTTGTCGAGGCGGGCAGCACAGATACGCAGTATTTT. This translates into CASSAQVVEAGSTDTQYF.

The chain links TRBV11-2 to TRBJ2-1; D is uncertain. The CDR3 covers 13 residues. The germline CDR1 and CDR2 sequences are SGHAT and FQNNGV. Trimming removed 6 bases at V and 9 bases at J, with 15 bases between. The CDR3 DNA is TGTGCCAGCAGATACCACGGAAGGATTGAGCAGTTCTTC. It specifies CASRYHGRIEQFF.

This clone was recorded only once. The V gene is TRBV5-4, the J gene TRBJ2-6; D is possibly TRBD1 (6 bases). Germline V CDR1 and CDR2: SGHNT, YYREEE (reference sequence). V lost 0 bases to trimming and J lost 0 bases, with 7 bases between them. The length of the CDR3 is 16 residues. The CDR3 is CASSLVTGSGANVLTF. DNA of the CDR3: TGTGCCAGCAGCTTGGTGACAGGCTCTGGGGCCAACGTCCTGACTTTC.

The V and J genes are TRBV23-1 and TRBJ2-1; either TRBD1 or TRBD2 may fit D (5 bases each). TRBV23-1 is reported as an ORF; its role is uncertain. Trimming stripped 9 bases from V and 5 bases from J, with 17 bases between. The CDR3 extends over 14 amino acids. CDR3 amino acids: CAREGKYVNNEQFF. For the CDR3, the DNA is TGCGCCAGAGAGGGGAAATACGTCAACAATGAGCAGTTCTTC.